This T cell receptor (beta chain) appears in the sequencing data of a study of OX40 agonist ivuxolimab in advanced cancers. Across the whole study: Participants could have had prior anti-PD-1, anti-PD-L1 or anti-CTLA-4 therapy, and roughly 39% had some.

On this clone itself: Its antigen is unidentified.

Study-wide points: No determination was made of the antigen specificity of the expanded peripheral T cells.

Trimming took 0 bases from V and 0 from J, leaving 0 bases between them. The CDR3 has 13 amino acids. CDR1 and CDR2 (germline): WNHNN, SYGVQD (reference sequence). Profiling relied on immunoSEQ multiplex PCR, and the TCRdb table lists in-frame clones only, not all of them. The profile shows roughly 60,000 clones, 91% of them singletons. This material consisted of CD4+ or CD8+ T cells sorted from blood, taken in a trial of the OX40 agonist ivuxolimab. The chain combines TRBV10-1 with TRBJ1-3; D is unresolved. The clonotype comes from an adult with an advanced solid tumor such as melanoma, head and neck, liver or kidney cancer. The CDR3 loop reads CASSESSGNTIYF. CDR3 bases: TGCGCCAGCAGTGAGTCCTCTGGAAACACCATATATTTT.